This T cell receptor (beta chain) was retrieved from a study of tumor-infiltrating lymphocytes in primary liver carcinoma (dated by TCRdb to about 2017). Study-wide context: Surgical resection was performed in China between November 2015 and early 2016 on four to six patients with histopathologically diagnosed primary liver carcinoma. TCRbeta repertoire sequencing, expression microarrays and whole-exome sequencing were combined in the study across five regions of each liver tumor, with adjacent normal tissue and blood also included. The five patients had tumors of stage T1-T3 N0M0, with maximum diameters ranging from roughly 4.2 to 10 cm. A total of roughly 35 specimens from 5 patients went through TCRbeta repertoire sequencing, namely 25 tumor regions, 5 adjacent noncancerous liver tissues and 5 peripheral blood samples. Repertoires from technical replicates were highly reproducible, with mean shared-clone rates roughly 0.87 and correlation coefficients above 0.95. Each sample produced roughly 3.5 to 7.13 million productive TCRbeta reads, and read depth showed no significant difference between tissue types. The five patients, three men and two women aged 30 to 69 years, had hepatocellular carcinoma (four) or combined HCC and intrahepatic cholangiocarcinoma (one).

Overall results and qualifications from the work: Only the TCR beta chain was sequenced, which likely underestimates true repertoire diversity because unpaired alpha chains were not captured. Consistent with antigen-driven expansion, pairs of tumor regions showed higher repertoire overlap (mean about 36%) than either tumor-adjacent pairs (approximately 17%) or tumor-blood pairs (roughly 14%). Only a few patients were included in the study, and the authors note that the findings should be validated in a larger study. Because the samples were bulk and unsorted, CD4+ and CD8+ T cell repertoires could not be compared. The top 250 clones accounted for a significantly greater share of the repertoire in tumors than in blood (p = 0.039).

TCRbeta-specific cDNA was reverse-transcribed from 500 ng total RNA using a constant-region primer and ProtoScript II reverse transcriptase. Construction of the TCRbeta libraries relied on three nested rounds of multiplex PCR, following a slightly modified ARM-PCR procedure. The first two PCR rounds used multiplex TRBV1-TRBV30 forward primers with a Cbeta reverse primer, each for around 10 cycles. Sample barcodes and Illumina adapters were added in a final 25-cycle PCR using Deep VentR polymerase. Before sequencing, amplicons between 200 and 500 bp were purified from gel using a QIAquick gel extraction kit. An Illumina HiSeq 2500 was used to sequence the TCRbeta amplicons with 250-bp paired-end reads. The source study handled its data this way. Reads were quality-trimmed with Trimmomatic v0.33, and paired reads were merged with FLASH v1.2.11 to recover full CDR3 sequences. V, D and J germline segments were assigned to the rearranged TCRbeta sequences using MiGEC v1.2.1b. Clonotype statistics, along with Shannon-Wiener diversity indices, were calculated using VDJtools v1.0.0. Except for diversity analysis, only the 250 most abundant clonotypes of each sample were used in subsequent analyses to reduce sampling bias. Starting from the raw public reads, TCRdb applied fastp trimming at Q25, assembled clones with MiXCR and retained in-frame beta chains. CDR3 protein duplicates are merged, each entry listing the most common genes and DNA. Clone size and V and J calls follow TCRdb, not the original study. The sample data list 300,000 to 350,000 distinct CDR3 sequences, and about 50% of these were observed just once. The ten top clones hold over 15% of the sample.

There are many counts of this clonotype. What this receptor recognizes is not known. No much larger clone exists at a distance of one base, and base qualities are not known. As encoded in the germline V gene, CDR1 is MNHEY while CDR2 is SVGAGI. The V end loses 2 bases and the J end loses 1 base, and a stretch of 15 bases separates them. Including the terminal cysteine and phenylalanine, the CDR3 comprises 16 residues. This entry keeps only the CDR3 DNA: 48 bases, framed from base 1. Blood RNA was extracted from unsorted whole blood using TRIzol reagent, and germline DNA was obtained with the DNeasy Blood & Tissue kit. Chronic HBV infection was present in the patients, and the patients were treatment-naive at sampling. Around 3.6 milliliters of peripheral blood were collected into K2EDTA tubes before surgery.

The rearrangement joined TRBV6-5 to TRBJ2-7; the D gene is perhaps TRBD1, from 5 matching bases. The sequence was obtained from a woman aged 30 to 39 with primary liver carcinoma and hepatitis B virus infection. Sequencing was done on a sample of peripheral blood. The nucleotide sequence reads as follows: TGTGCCAGCAGTTACGGGCAGGGTTTGGGATCCTACGAGCAGTACTTC. The resulting protein is CASSYGQGLGSYEQYF.